This is a list of T cell receptor beta chains from one sample in a study of blood T cell repertoires in COVID-19. This table comes from immunoSEQ multiplex PCR, and its TCRdb copy is limited to in-frame clones, with some not included. The profile shows 310,000 or so clones, roughly 87% of them singletons. The sequencing sample was made of peripheral blood. These receptors were collected from a man between 25 and 39 years old with COVID-19, enrolled during active disease. Each CDR3 is given with its conserved first and last residue. The D gene is left open where the match is weak. Size values are once, few and many counts, or a class for expanded clones, and some rows have none.

cdr3_nt cdr3_aa d_call v_call clone_size j_call
TGCGCCAGCTACTCCGGTGGGGCTAGCGGGAGCTACGAGCAGTACTTC CASYSGGASGSYEQYF TRBD2 TRBV5-1 NA TRBJ2-7
TGTGCCAGCAGCCGCCGGGACAAAAGTCTGAGAGACTATGGCTACACCTTC CASSRRDKSLRDYGYTF NA TRBV7-2 NA TRBJ1-2
TGTGCCAGCAGCCCCGACAGGGGGCATGGCTACACCTTC CASSPDRGHGYTF TRBD1 TRBV5-5 NA TRBJ1-2
TGTGCCTGGAGTGCTAAATTAGGGACAGGGAAGGAAGATGGCTACACCTTC CAWSAKLGTGKEDGYTF TRBD1 TRBV30 NA TRBJ1-2
TGTGCCAGCAGTTCCGGACTAGCGGGAGCACATGAGCAGTTCTTC CASSSGLAGAHEQFF TRBD2 TRBV27 NA TRBJ2-1
TGCGCCAGCAGCCAAGCCGGGGGGTCCTACGAGCAGTACTTC CASSQAGGSYEQYF TRBD2 TRBV4-1 NA TRBJ2-7
TGTGCCAGCGGGTATGACAGGAACAATGAGCAGTTCTTC CASGYDRNNEQFF NA TRBV11-2 once TRBJ2-1
TGTGCCAGCAGTGGAGGGGTTTCTGGAAACACCATATATTTT CASSGGVSGNTIYF NA TRBV27 few TRBJ1-3
TGTGCCAGCTCACGGGTACTCGGGGATTCACCCCTCCACTTT CASSRVLGDSPLHF NA TRBV18 NA TRBJ1-6
TGTGCCAGCAGTCGGACAAGCAATCAGCCCCAGCATTTT CASSRTSNQPQHF NA TRBV6-2/TRBV6-3 NA TRBJ1-5
TGTGCCAGCAGGCGAGAGCAGAACACTGAAGCTTTCTTT CASRREQNTEAFF NA TRBV6-5 NA TRBJ1-1
TGTGCCAGCAGCTTGTCGGGACAGTTGAACACTGAAGCTTTCTTT CASSLSGQLNTEAFF TRBD1 TRBV11-2 NA TRBJ1-1
TGTGCCAGCAGTTTGGAGTCAGGGGTTCGTTATGGCTACACCTTC CASSLESGVRYGYTF NA TRBV28 NA TRBJ1-2
TGTGCCACCAGTGGGTCAGGGGGAAACCAAGAGACCCAGTACTTC CATSGSGGNQETQYF TRBD1 TRBV24-1 once TRBJ2-5
TGTGCCAGCAGCTTAGGACAGGGGCCAACCTACGAGCAGTACTTC CASSLGQGPTYEQYF NA TRBV12-1 NA TRBJ2-7
TGCGCCAGCAGCTTGGAAGGACTAGCGGGAGGGATAGGAAGCACAGATACGCAGTATTTT CASSLEGLAGGIGSTDTQYF TRBD2 TRBV5-1 NA TRBJ2-3
TGCGCCAGCAGCTATATTCTGACAGGGGACAACTCTGGGGCCAACGTCCTGACTTTC CASSYILTGDNSGANVLTF TRBD1 TRBV5-1 NA TRBJ2-6
TGTGCCGGGGGGCTTGGAGGTACGCAGTATTTT CAGGLGGTQYF NA TRBV30 NA TRBJ2-3
TGTGCCAGCAGCTTGGGCGGGTATGGTACAGATACGCAGTATTTT CASSLGGYGTDTQYF NA TRBV5-8 many TRBJ2-3
TGTGCCAGTAGTCTGTACGGGAGCAGAGAGACCCAGTACTTC CASSLYGSRETQYF NA TRBV19 NA TRBJ2-5
TGTGCCAGCATTCCAAATGGGGGACAGGGCACTGAAGCTTTCTTT CASIPNGGQGTEAFF TRBD1 TRBV6-5 NA TRBJ1-1
TGTGCCAGCAGCCAAAGAGCCAGTTGGGGAGGTATCCCAATCGCCTACGAGCAGTACTTC CASSQRASWGGIPIAYEQYF NA TRBV14 NA TRBJ2-7
TGTGCCAGCAGCCTCCATCCTGGACTAGCGGGGGGTTACAATGAGCAGTTCTTC CASSLHPGLAGGYNEQFF TRBD2 TRBV3-1/TRBV3-2 NA TRBJ2-1
TGTGCCAGCAGTTTAGATGGGACTCCTTCTAATGAGCAGTTCTTC CASSLDGTPSNEQFF NA TRBV28 NA TRBJ2-1
TGTGCCAGCAGCCTAGGTGACTTGGTTGAAGCTTTCTTT CASSLGDLVEAFF NA TRBV2 NA TRBJ1-1
TGTGCCAGCAGTTCTGGGACTAGCGGGAGGTCAGATACGCAGTATTTT CASSSGTSGRSDTQYF TRBD2 TRBV6-5 hyperexpanded TRBJ2-3
TGTGCCAGCAGTTACTCGAACAGGTGGCGGCTGGAAAAACTGTTTTTT CASSYSNRWRLEKLFF NA TRBV6-5 NA TRBJ1-4
TGCAGCGTGCTTGGACAGGGGGCCGGCGAGCAGTACTTC CSVLGQGAGEQYF TRBD1 TRBV29-1 NA TRBJ2-7
TGCGCCAGCAGCTCATCCTACGAGCAGTACTTC CASSSSYEQYF NA TRBV5-1 NA TRBJ2-7
TGTGCCAGCAGCTTGGGAACAGGGGGAGATACGCAGTATTTT CASSLGTGGDTQYF TRBD1 TRBV7-3 NA TRBJ2-3
TGTGCCAGCAGTTCCCTGCCGGGACTAGCCTACAATGAGCAGTTCTTC CASSSLPGLAYNEQFF TRBD2 TRBV27 NA TRBJ2-1
TGCGCCAGCAGCTTGGCGCGCAGGGGGGAAGGCTCCTATAATTCACCCCTCCACTTT CASSLARRGEGSYNSPLHF TRBD1 TRBV5-1 NA TRBJ1-6
TGTGCCAGCAGCGCGGGACAGGGAATTCCCTCTGGAAACACCATATATTTT CASSAGQGIPSGNTIYF TRBD1 TRBV7-8 NA TRBJ1-3
TGTGCCTCAAAGGGGTCCGCGGCGGGAAACACCATATATTTT CASKGSAAGNTIYF NA TRBV2 NA TRBJ1-3
TGTGCCAGCCGGGACAGGGGGGCGACAGATACGCAGTATTTT CASRDRGATDTQYF TRBD1 TRBV19 NA TRBJ2-3
TGTGCCAGCAGGGAAGTAGCTTCTGCGGATACGCAGTATTTT CASREVASADTQYF NA TRBV5-4 NA TRBJ2-3
TGTGCCAGCAGCCTAGGACTAGCGGGGGCACGGGAGACCCAGTACTTC CASSLGLAGARETQYF TRBD2 TRBV11-1 NA TRBJ2-5
TGTGCCAGCAGCTTAGTTCTACAGGGGGCGGTTGGCTACACCTTC CASSLVLQGAVGYTF TRBD1 TRBV7-2 NA TRBJ1-2
TGTGCTAGTGGTTCGGGGACAGTGAACACCGGGGAGCTGTTTTTT CASGSGTVNTGELFF TRBD1 TRBV12-5 once TRBJ2-2
TGTGCCAGCAGCCCAGAGGACAGGCATAATGAGCAGTTCTTC CASSPEDRHNEQFF TRBD1 TRBV3-1/TRBV3-2 NA TRBJ2-1
TGTGCCAGCAGGCGGGGGGACCGCTCCTACAATGAGCAGTTCTTC CASRRGDRSYNEQFF TRBD2 TRBV6-5 NA TRBJ2-1
TGTGCCAGTAGTATTATGGGACAGTTGGATCAGCCCCAGCATTTT CASSIMGQLDQPQHF TRBD1 TRBV19 NA TRBJ1-5
TGTGCCAGCAGACTTGACAGGTCCTCTGGAAACACCATATATTTT CASRLDRSSGNTIYF NA TRBV6-5 NA TRBJ1-3
TGTGCCAGCAGTCCTAGCTTAACGGCAGATACGCAGTATTTT CASSPSLTADTQYF NA TRBV6-5 NA TRBJ2-3
TGTGCCAGCAGTATAATCGGGTACGAGCAGTACTTC CASSIIGYEQYF NA TRBV28 NA TRBJ2-7
TGCGCCAGCAGCCAAGATGGTCCGGCGGGCGAGGGATTCACAGATACGCAGTATTTT CASSQDGPAGEGFTDTQYF NA TRBV4-3 NA TRBJ2-3
TGTGCCAGCAGCTTGGCCCCCGGGTCCTACAATGAGCAGTTCTTC CASSLAPGSYNEQFF NA TRBV5-6 NA TRBJ2-1
TGTGCCAGCAGCTTCGGGACTAGCGGGTCACAAGAGACCCAGTACTTC CASSFGTSGSQETQYF TRBD2 TRBV11-3 NA TRBJ2-5
TGTGCCAGCAGCGTAGGGGGGCCTTCCTACGAGCAGTACTTC CASSVGGPSYEQYF NA TRBV9 NA TRBJ2-7
TGTGCCAGCAGTTTCCGCGGCAGGGGGCACAATCAGCCCCAGCATTTT CASSFRGRGHNQPQHF TRBD1 TRBV28 few TRBJ1-5
TGTGCCAGCAGCCAATTGACTAGCGGGCACGAGCAGTACTTC CASSQLTSGHEQYF TRBD2 TRBV3-1/TRBV3-2 NA TRBJ2-7
TGTGCCAGCAGCTTAACTACGACAGTTGGCAATGAGCAGTTCTTC CASSLTTTVGNEQFF NA TRBV7-3 NA TRBJ2-1
TGTGCCAGCAGTTACTCCGGGACAGGGGGCAGTCAGCCCCAGCATTTT CASSYSGTGGSQPQHF TRBD1 TRBV6-2/TRBV6-3 NA TRBJ1-5
TGTGCCAGCAGCCAGCGGGGGACAGGTGGCCAAGAGACCCAGTACTTC CASSQRGTGGQETQYF NA TRBV4-2 NA TRBJ2-5
TGTGCCAGTAGTAGGGGACAGACCTACGAGCAGTACTTC CASSRGQTYEQYF TRBD1 TRBV19 NA TRBJ2-7
TGTGCCAGCAGCCCCTCCGGGACTAGCGGGGTCCAGTACTTC CASSPSGTSGVQYF TRBD2 TRBV3-1/TRBV3-2 NA TRBJ2-7